These 27 T cell receptor beta chains were all obtained from the same sample, sequenced in a study of a mutant IDH1 vaccine in newly diagnosed glioma. Antigen specificity for these receptors is unknown. Libraries were prepared by immunoSEQ multiplex PCR; TCRdb keeps only in-frame clonotypes and omits some of them. The table records tens of thousands of clones, around 76% of them present only once. Documented time point: week 23, last vaccination. The vaccine gave 300 ug of a 20-mer mutant IDH1 peptide subcutaneously per dose. The sample consisted of PBMCs, taken from a glioma patient whose treatment included an IDH1 peptide vaccine. The receptors stem from a man over 45 with glioma.

Only one count was recorded for this clone. The rearrangement joins TRBV5-6 to TRBJ2-7; 9 positions match TRBD1. The V gene's germline CDR1 is SGHDT and CDR2 YYEEEE. The CDR3 is made up of 16 amino acids. V lost 4 bases to trimming and J lost 2 bases; unmatched junction nucleotides: 10. DNA for the CDR3: TGTGCCAGCAGCCGCCTGGACAGGGGTCATACCTACGAGCAGTACTTC. It yields the protein CASSRLDRGHTYEQYF.

The chain links TRBV6-1 to TRBJ1-5; D not certain. V was clipped by 1 base and J by 3 bases, with 7 bases between them. The CDR3 is made up of 14 amino acids. The germline V gene encodes CDR1 MNHNS and CDR2 SASEGT. The CDR3 bases are TGTGCCAGCAGTGAAGGGCCGATCAATCAGCCCCAGCATTTT. Translation: CASSEGPINQPQHF.

This clone has a single count. This chain joins TRBV9 and TRBJ1-1; tentative D call: TRBD1 (5 bases). With 0 bases removed from V and 3 bases from J, the gap between germline ends came to 12 bases. Germline V lookup: CDR1 SGDLS, CDR2 YYNGEE. The CDR3 is made up of 15 amino acids. CDR3 DNA sequence: TGTGCCAGCAGCGTAGCTTCTGGGGGTTACACTGAAGCTTTCTTT. It specifies CASSVASGGYTEAFF.

This clone came up a few times. V usage is TRBV28 and J usage is TRBJ2-1, with D hard to call. Trimming shortened V by 2 bases and J by 3 bases, and 5 bases separated the two germline ends. Germline CDR1 reads MDHEN; CDR2 reads SYDVKM. The CDR3 contains 13 residues. The CDR3 loop reads CASSLDLYNEQFF. The CDR3 DNA sequence: TGTGCCAGCAGTTTAGACCTCTACAATGAGCAGTTCTTC.

The rearrangement uses TRBV5-1 and TRBJ2-1, with 9 nucleotides matching TRBD1. Germline values: CDR1 SGHRS, CDR2 YFSETQ. V lost 0 bases to trimming and J lost 3 bases; unmatched junction nucleotides: 1. The CDR3 covers 15 residues. The DNA of the CDR3 is TGCGCCAGCAGCTTGGGGACAGGGGTCTACAATGAGCAGTTCTTC. This codes for CASSLGTGVYNEQFF.

The V gene is TRBV12-5, the J gene TRBJ1-2, with TRBD1 as a possible D gene (5 bases). Germline-derived CDR1 and CDR2 are LGHNT and FRNRAP. The CDR3 extends over 13 amino acids. V lost 6 bases and J lost 2, with 10 bases in between. The CDR3, as DNA: TGTGCTAGTGGACTGACAGAAAACTATGGCTACACCTTC. Residues: CASGLTENYGYTF.

This clone occurred a few times. The gene calls are TRBV29-1 and TRBJ1-1; D gene unclear. Trimming took 6 bases from V and 1 from J, leaving 12 bases between them. The germline V gene has CDR1 SQVTM and CDR2 ANQGSEA. This CDR3 comprises 13 residues. The CDR3 spells CSVQGHPNTEAFF. The CDR3 DNA follows: TGCAGCGTCCAAGGGCACCCGAACACTGAAGCTTTCTTT.

This clone was seen a handful of times. The J gene is TRBJ1-1, the V gene TRBV7-9; possibly TRBD1 for D (6 bases). Trimming stripped 1 base from V and 0 bases from J, with 12 bases between. Germline CDR1 and CDR2: SEHNR and FQNEAQ (reference sequence). This CDR3 region has 16 residues. CDR3 DNA sequence: TGTGCCAGCAGCTTAGGTCGACAGGCTTTGAACACTGAAGCTTTCTTT. It specifies CASSLGRQALNTEAFF.

The V and J genes are TRBV6-5 and TRBJ1-4, with D possibly matching TRBD1 (6 bases). The length of the CDR3 is 15 residues. The V gene lost 6 bases and the J gene lost 7 bases, with 18 bases spanning the gap. Germline V CDR1 and CDR2: MNHEY, SVGAGI. CDR3 residues: CASRDSQGRGEKLFF. The CDR3 DNA is TGTGCCAGCAGGGACTCACAGGGAAGGGGTGAAAAACTGTTTTTT.

V usage is TRBV19 and J usage is TRBJ1-1; no clear D gene. Germline V gene lookup returns CDR1 LNHDA and CDR2 SQIVND (reference sequence). Trimming shortened V by 8 bases and J by 0 bases, and 13 bases separated the two germline ends. CDR3 length equals 14 residues. Written as DNA, the CDR3 is TGTGCCAGTTTCCGCGGGGTCGTGAACACTGAAGCTTTCTTT. Its translation: CASFRGVVNTEAFF.

The CDR3 region has the DNA TGTGCCAGCAGCTTGGCCAGAAGAGGCAGGGGGGACTATGGCTACACCTTC. It translates to CASSLARRGRGDYGYTF. The chain recombines TRBV5-6 with TRBJ1-2; 7 nucleotides align to TRBD1. The CDR3 extends over 17 amino acids. Germline values: CDR1 SGHDT, CDR2 YYEEEE. The ends lost 0 bases at V and 3 bases at J; junction bases unmatched: 11.

The chain combines TRBV6-5 with TRBJ1-2; 8 bases are a match to TRBD1. The trim removed 2 bases at V and 5 bases at J, leaving 1 base unmatched. Germline CDR1 reads MNHEY; CDR2 reads SVGAGI. The CDR3 length is 13 residues. CDR3 DNA sequence: TGTGCCAGCAGTTACCGGACAGGGTATGGCTACACCTTC. Translation gives CASSYRTGYGYTF.

The rearrangement uses TRBV5-4 and TRBJ2-1; 9 bases align to TRBD2. Germline V gives CDR1 SGHNT, CDR2 YYREEE (reference sequence). The CDR3 runs 17 residues. The V gene end was trimmed by 3 bases and the J gene end by 1 base; junction bases not matched to a gene: 8. In DNA, the CDR3 is TGTGCCAGCAGCTCGGCCTTAGCGGGGGAGTCCTACAATGAGCAGTTCTTC. It specifies CASSSALAGESYNEQFF. The variable domain in full, with the rest retrieved from reference TRBV5-4 and TRBJ2-1, is ETGVTQSPTHLIKTRGQQVTLRCSSQSGHNTVSWYQQALGQGPQFIFQYYREEENGRGNFPPRFSGLQFPNYSSELNVNALELDDSALYLCASSSALAGESYNEQFFGPGTRLTVL.

CDR3 DNA: TGTGCCAGCAGCTTTGTGGACAACAATGAGCAGTTCTTC. It yields the protein CASSFVDNNEQFF. The rearrangement links TRBV5-6 to TRBJ2-1; possibly TRBD1 for D (5 bases). The CDR3 consists of 13 residues. CDR1 and CDR2 (germline): SGHDT, YYEEEE. V was clipped by 2 bases and J by 5 bases, with 8 bases between them.

This chain links TRBV19 with TRBJ2-1; perhaps TRBD2 as D (5 bases). Germline V gene sequence: CDR1 LNHDA, CDR2 SQIVND (reference sequence). Trimming shortened V by 6 bases and J by 12 bases, and 21 bases separated the two germline ends. The CDR3 loop spans 14 amino acids. The CDR3 DNA follows: TGTGCCAGTAGCCTTATTGGGGTCCGGGAAGGGCAGTTCTTC. Translating it yields CASSLIGVREGQFF.

The chain joins TRBV7-2 to TRBJ1-2; no clear D. CDR3 size: 13 residues. Germline V CDR1 and CDR2: SGHTA, FQGNSA. V dropped 3 bases and J dropped 8 bases, with 13 bases sitting between them. This CDR3 is CASSFGQEGGYTF. Here the CDR3 DNA reads TGTGCCAGCAGCTTTGGCCAGGAAGGAGGCTACACCTTC.

The chain combines TRBV29-1 with TRBJ1-3, with D unresolved. Trimming removed 5 bases from V and 4 bases from J, with 12 bases in between. CDR1 is SQVTM, CDR2 ANQGSEA, per germline. This CDR3 region has 13 residues. In DNA form, the CDR3 reads TGCAGCGTTCGACCGGCCGGGGGAAACACCATATATTTT. It encodes CSVRPAGGNTIYF.

V is TRBV27 and J is TRBJ1-5; D is unclear. V lost 3 bases and J lost 4, with 1 base in between. The length of the CDR3 is 11 residues. Per germline, CDR1 MNHEY and CDR2 SMNVEV (reference sequence). CDR3 sequence: CASSFNQPQHF. DNA for the CDR3: TGTGCCAGCAGTTTTAATCAGCCCCAGCATTTT.

The chain links TRBV7-2 to TRBJ2-1; D call uncertain. CDR3 length equals 12 residues. Trimming shortened V by 2 bases and J by 3 bases, and 2 bases separated the two germline ends. The germline V gene has CDR1 SGHTA and CDR2 FQGNSA. The chain's CDR3 is CASSLIYNEQFF. The DNA of the CDR3 is TGTGCCAGCAGCTTAATCTACAATGAGCAGTTCTTC. The variable domain in full, with the rest retrieved from reference TRBV7-2 and TRBJ2-1, is GAGVSQSPSNKVTEKGKDVELRCDPISGHTALYWYRQSLGQGLEFLIYFQGNSAPDKSGLPSDRFSAERTGGSVSTLTIQRTQQEDSAVYLCASSLIYNEQFFGPGTRLTVL.

The chain couples TRBV10-3 to TRBJ1-1; weak D call: TRBD1 (5 bases). V lost 6 bases to trimming and J lost 6 bases, with 17 bases between them. The CDR3 consists of 14 residues. Germline CDR1 ENHRY, CDR2 SYGVKD. DNA for the CDR3: TGTGCCATCAGCCAGAAGGGGCAGAAGGCTGAAGCTTTCTTT. Amino acid sequence: CAISQKGQKAEAFF.

This clone occurred once. This sequence joins TRBV25-1 and TRBJ2-7, with D unresolved. Germline loops: CDR1 MGHDK, CDR2 SYGVNS. This CDR3 has 14 amino acids. The V and J ends lost 3 bases and 0 bases respectively, with 9 bases between them. The CDR3 bases are TGTGCCAGCAGTGATGGGGTGGGCTCCTACGAGCAGTACTTC. This sequence encodes CASSDGVGSYEQYF.

The chain couples TRBV30 to TRBJ1-4, with D possibly matching TRBD1 (5 bases). CDR1 and CDR2 from the germline V gene are GTSNPN and SVGIG (reference sequence). The CDR3 is 13 amino acids. With 3 bases removed from V and 7 bases from J, the gap between germline ends came to 12 bases. As DNA, the CDR3 is TGTGCCTGGAGCCGGGGGGTTGGTGAAAAACTGTTTTTT. Residues: CAWSRGVGEKLFF.

This clone was seen only a few times. The genes are TRBV19 and TRBJ1-5, with a tentative D call TRBD1 (5 bases). The length of the CDR3 is 14 residues. Between the trimmed V and J ends, which lost 7 bases and 3 bases, there was a span of 13 bases. Germline-derived CDR1 and CDR2 are LNHDA and SQIVND (reference sequence). The CDR3 DNA is TGTGCCAGTACCCTGGGACTTCTCAATCAGCCCCAGCATTTT. Translation gives CASTLGLLNQPQHF.

V gene TRBV7-9 combines with J gene TRBJ1-2; D remains unclear. Trimming took off 7 bases at V and 5 bases at J, with 11 bases between the two ends. CDR1 is SEHNR, CDR2 FQNEAQ, per germline (reference sequence). The CDR3 extends over 12 amino acids. CDR3 sequence (DNA): TGTGCCAGCAAAGCGAACGGTTATGGCTACACCTTC. It encodes CASKANGYGYTF. The whole variable domain, remainder taken from reference TRBV7-9 and TRBJ1-2, is DTGVSQNPRHKITKRGQNVTFRCDPISEHNRLYWYRQTLGQGPEFLTYFQNEAQLEKSRLLSDRFSAERPKGSFSTLEIQRTEQGDSAMYLCASKANGYGYTFGSGTRLTVV.

This CDR3 reads CAWSVVSEGGTQYF. CDR3 coding DNA: TGTGCCTGGAGTGTGGTCAGCGAGGGAGGGACCCAGTACTTC. This chain links TRBV30 with TRBJ2-5; D possibly corresponds to TRBD2 (6 bases). The CDR3 is 14 amino acids. V was shortened by 0 bases and J by 7 bases, with 15 bases between the two germline ends. The germline V gene has CDR1 GTSNPN and CDR2 SVGIG (reference sequence).

The chain is built from TRBV30 and TRBJ1-5, with D possibly TRBD1 on 5 matching bases. Trimming shortened V by 3 bases and J by 0 bases, and 12 bases separated the two germline ends. The CDR3 sequence is 15 residues long. The V gene's germline CDR1 is GTSNPN and CDR2 SVGIG (reference sequence). CDR3 DNA sequence: TGTGCCTGGAGCCGGGACGCATATAGCAATCAGCCCCAGCATTTT. Translation gives CAWSRDAYSNQPQHF.

V is TRBV19 and J is TRBJ2-2; D might be TRBD1 (6 bases). The CDR3 consists of 15 residues. The V end was cut by 1 base, the J end by 4 bases, with 10 bases between. The germline V gene encodes CDR1 LNHDA and CDR2 SQIVND (reference sequence). DNA for the CDR3: TGTGCCAGTAGTATAGTAGGGGGTGGCACCGGGGAGCTGTTTTTT. It yields the protein CASSIVGGGTGELFF.